A single sample gave rise to the 8 T cell receptor beta chains below, sequenced in a study of blood T cell repertoires in COVID-19. Measured with immunoSEQ multiplex PCR; TCRdb has only the in-frame clones, and not every one. The table has 260,000 or so clones, roughly four fifths seen once. What was sequenced was peripheral blood. The receptors were gathered from a woman in her 70s with acute or convalescent COVID-19.

This sequence joins TRBV6-2 or TRBV6-3 and TRBJ1-2; a weak D match, TRBD1 (6 bases). This CDR3 comprises 17 residues. V lost 5 bases, J lost 2 bases, and 21 bases lay in between. Germline V CDR1 and CDR2: MNHEY, SVGEGT. The CDR3 nucleotides are TGTGCCAGCAGTCTAAAAAGGACAGTTCTCGGAAACTATGGCTACACCTTC. Protein product: CASSLKRTVLGNYGYTF.

In this sample, this clone turned up once. The chain joins TRBV19 to TRBJ2-1; 7 bases line up with TRBD2. The CDR3 is 15 amino acids. V lost 3 bases to trimming and J lost 6 bases; unmatched junction nucleotides: 8. Germline V gives CDR1 LNHDA, CDR2 SQIVND (reference sequence). The CDR3 coding sequence is TGTGCCAGTAGTATTAGGACACCGGGAGGCAATGAGCAGTTCTTC. It yields the protein CASSIRTPGGNEQFF.

The chain combines TRBV11-2 with TRBJ2-2, with D tentatively TRBD2 (5 bases). Germline V lookup: CDR1 SGHAT, CDR2 FQNNGV. V lost 5 bases, J lost 2 bases, and 12 bases lay in between. The CDR3 is made up of 15 amino acids. The CDR3 protein is CASSRSRGNTGELFF. The CDR3 nucleotides read TGTGCCAGCAGCCGCAGCCGGGGTAACACCGGGGAGCTGTTTTTT. The variable domain in full, with the rest retrieved from reference TRBV11-2 and TRBJ2-2, is EAGVAQSPRYKIIEKRQSVAFWCNPISGHATLYWYQQILGQGPKLLIQFQNNGVVDDSQLPKDRFSAERLKGVDSTLKIQPAKLEDSAVYLCASSRSRGNTGELFFGEGSRLTVL.

This clone occurred once. CDR3 nucleotides: TGTGCCAGCAGTTACCAGGGGAACTATGGCTACACCTTC. Its protein is CASSYQGNYGYTF. The J gene is TRBJ1-2, the V gene TRBV6-5; tentatively, D is TRBD1 (6 bases). CDR3 length: 13 residues. The V end was cut by 2 bases, the J end by 2 bases, with 6 bases between. In germline, CDR1 is MNHEY, CDR2 SVGAGI.

This clone has at least ten counts. The chain couples TRBV6-5 to TRBJ1-1; a weak D match, TRBD1 (5 bases). Trimming removed 8 bases at V and 4 bases at J, with 20 bases between. This CDR3 region has 15 residues. Germline assignment: CDR1 MNHEY and CDR2 SVGAGI. CDR3 loop: CASLQQGFRVTEAFF. CDR3 bases: TGTGCCAGCCTACAGCAGGGATTTAGGGTCACTGAAGCTTTCTTT.

Only one count was recorded for this clone. The gene calls are TRBV2 and TRBJ2-2; D remains ambiguous. CDR1 is SNHLY, CDR2 FYNNEI, per germline. The V and J ends lost 2 bases and 5 bases respectively, with 3 bases between them. CDR3 length equals 12 residues. The CDR3 here is CASSEQTGELFF. The CDR3 DNA follows: TGTGCCAGCAGTGAACAGACCGGGGAGCTGTTTTTT. The full variable domain, completed using reference TRBV2 and TRBJ2-2, is EPEVTQTPSHQVTQMGQEVILRCVPISNHLYFYWYRQILGQKVEFLVSFYNNEISEKSEIFDDQFSVERPDGSNFTLKIRSTKLEDSAMYFCASSEQTGELFFGEGSRLTVL.

This chain joins TRBV28 and TRBJ1-5, with D uncertain. The V and J ends lost 8 bases and 3 bases respectively, with 14 bases between them. Germline lookup yields CDR1 MDHEN and CDR2 SYDVKM. CDR3 length: 14 residues. The CDR3 nucleotides are TGTGCCAGCGGCCCAGGCGTTATCAATCAGCCCCAGCATTTT. Protein: CASGPGVINQPQHF.

V is TRBV6-5 and J is TRBJ2-6, with D unresolved. Germline V gene lookup returns CDR1 MNHEY and CDR2 SVGAGI. CDR3 length: 14 amino acids. Trimming took off 6 bases at V and 4 bases at J, with 10 bases between the two ends. The DNA for the CDR3 is TGTGCCAGCAGGGAGTTCTCGGGGGCCAACGTCCTGACTTTC. Its translation: CASREFSGANVLTF.